This T cell receptor beta chain was retrieved from a study of blood T cell repertoires in COVID-19. About the study: COVID-19 samples from acute and convalescent phases originated in the United States, Italy and Spain. PBMCs, B-cell-depleted T cells, or T cells provided the cDNA or gDNA that made up the material.

CDR3 length: 15 amino acids. CDR1 SGHRS and CDR2 YFSETQ come from the germline V gene. V shed 4 bases and J 2 bases; nucleotides not matched to a gene: 8. Original data processing: Amplification with reference gene primers provided the estimates of nucleated cell counts. Assay used: immunoSEQ multiplex PCR; TCRdb lists only in-frame clones, some missing. The V and J calls and clone size were taken over from that table, and D and trimming were inferred from the DNA. The profile shows approximately 270,000 clones, 70% to 90% of them singletons. The specimen sequenced was peripheral blood. This sequence joins TRBV5-1 and TRBJ1-1; the match to TRBD1 covers 7 bases. The receptor was derived from a woman in her 70s with acute or convalescent COVID-19. CDR3 bases: TGCGCCAGCAGCGATAAACAGGGGACTAACACTGAAGCTTTCTTT. Its translation is CASSDKQGTNTEAFF.